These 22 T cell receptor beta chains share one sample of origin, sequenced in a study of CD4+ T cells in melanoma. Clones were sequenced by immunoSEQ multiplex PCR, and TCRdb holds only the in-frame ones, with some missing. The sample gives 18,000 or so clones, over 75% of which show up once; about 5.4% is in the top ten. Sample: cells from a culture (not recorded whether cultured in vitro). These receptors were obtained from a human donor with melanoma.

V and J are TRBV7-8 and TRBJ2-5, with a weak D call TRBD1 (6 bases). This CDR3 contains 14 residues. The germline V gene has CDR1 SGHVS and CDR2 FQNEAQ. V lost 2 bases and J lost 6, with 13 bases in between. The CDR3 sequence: CASSLRLGAKTQYF. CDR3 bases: TGTGCCAGCAGCTTACGGTTGGGGGCCAAGACCCAGTACTTC.

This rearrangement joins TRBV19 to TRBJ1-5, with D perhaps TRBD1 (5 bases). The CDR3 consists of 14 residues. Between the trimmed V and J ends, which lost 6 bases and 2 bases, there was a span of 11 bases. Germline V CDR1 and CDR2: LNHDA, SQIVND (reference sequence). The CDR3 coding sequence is TGTGCCAGTAGAATGGTAGGGGGCAATCAGCCCCAGCATTTT. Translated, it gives CASRMVGGNQPQHF.

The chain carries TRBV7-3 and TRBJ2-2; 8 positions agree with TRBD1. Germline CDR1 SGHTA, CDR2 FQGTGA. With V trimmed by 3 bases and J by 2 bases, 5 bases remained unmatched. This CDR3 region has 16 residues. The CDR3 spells CASSFSGQGNTGELFF. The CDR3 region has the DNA TGTGCCAGCAGCTTCTCCGGACAGGGTAACACCGGGGAGCTGTTTTTT.

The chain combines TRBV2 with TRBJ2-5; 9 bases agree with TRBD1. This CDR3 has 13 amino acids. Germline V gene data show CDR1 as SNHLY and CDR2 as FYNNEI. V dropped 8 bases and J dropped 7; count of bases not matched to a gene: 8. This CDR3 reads CASGRDREATQYF. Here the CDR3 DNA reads TGTGCCAGCGGCCGGGACAGGGAGGCGACCCAGTACTTC.

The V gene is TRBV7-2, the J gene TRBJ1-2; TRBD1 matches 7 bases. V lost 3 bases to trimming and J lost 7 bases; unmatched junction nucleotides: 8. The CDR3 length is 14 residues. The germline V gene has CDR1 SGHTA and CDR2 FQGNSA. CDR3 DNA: TGTGCCAGCAGCTTCTCAGGGGGTGTAGGTGGCTACACCTTC. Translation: CASSFSGGVGGYTF.

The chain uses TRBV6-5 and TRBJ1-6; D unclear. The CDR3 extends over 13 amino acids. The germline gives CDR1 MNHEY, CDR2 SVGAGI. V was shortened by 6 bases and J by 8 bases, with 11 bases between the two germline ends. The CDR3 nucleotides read TGTGCCAGCAGGGGCTGGACCGATTCACCCCTCCACTTT. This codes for CASRGWTDSPLHF.

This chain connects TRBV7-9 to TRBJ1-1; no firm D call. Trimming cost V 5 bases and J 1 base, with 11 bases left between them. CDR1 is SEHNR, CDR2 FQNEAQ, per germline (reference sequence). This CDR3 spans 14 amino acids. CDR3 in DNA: TGTGCCAGCAGCCCAGCGGCTCCGAACACTGAAGCTTTCTTT. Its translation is CASSPAAPNTEAFF. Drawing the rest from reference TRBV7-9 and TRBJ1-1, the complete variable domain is DTGVSQNPRHKITKRGQNVTFRCDPISEHNRLYWYRQTLGQGPEFLTYFQNEAQLEKSRLLSDRFSAERPKGSFSTLEIQRTEQGDSAMYLCASSPAAPNTEAFFGQGTRLTVV.

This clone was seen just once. The CDR3 region is CAISESYRAAFF. In nucleotides, the CDR3 is TGTGCCATCAGTGAGTCGTACCGGGCGGCTTTCTTT. V is TRBV10-3 and J is TRBJ1-1; D not certain. V was clipped by 0 bases and J by 11 bases, with 10 bases between them. Germline V gene lookup returns CDR1 ENHRY and CDR2 SYGVKD. The CDR3 contains 12 residues.

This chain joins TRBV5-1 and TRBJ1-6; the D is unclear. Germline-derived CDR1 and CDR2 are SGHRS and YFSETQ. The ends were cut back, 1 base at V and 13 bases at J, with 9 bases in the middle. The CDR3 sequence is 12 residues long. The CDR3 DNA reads TGCGCCAGCAGCTTGTCGGATGGTCCCCTCCACTTT. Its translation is CASSLSDGPLHF. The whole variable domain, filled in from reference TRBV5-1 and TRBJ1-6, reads KAGVTQTPRYLIKTRGQQVTLSCSPISGHRSVSWYQQTPGQGLQFLFEYFSETQRNKGNFPGRFSGRQFSNSRSEMNVSTLELGDSALYLCASSLSDGPLHFGNGTRLTVT.

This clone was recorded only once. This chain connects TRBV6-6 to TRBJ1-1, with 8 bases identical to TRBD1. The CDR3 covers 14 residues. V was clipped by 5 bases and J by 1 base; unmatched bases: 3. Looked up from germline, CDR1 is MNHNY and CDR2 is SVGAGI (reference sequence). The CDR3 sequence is CASSDRGPNTEAFF. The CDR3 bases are TGTGCCAGCAGTGACAGGGGACCGAACACTGAAGCTTTCTTT.

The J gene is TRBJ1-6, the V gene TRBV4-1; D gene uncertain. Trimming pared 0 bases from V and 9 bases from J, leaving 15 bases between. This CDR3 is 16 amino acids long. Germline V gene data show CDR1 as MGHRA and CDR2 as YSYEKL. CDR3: CASSQENRPDVSPLHF. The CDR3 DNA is TGCGCCAGCAGCCAAGAGAATCGGCCAGACGTTTCACCCCTCCACTTT.

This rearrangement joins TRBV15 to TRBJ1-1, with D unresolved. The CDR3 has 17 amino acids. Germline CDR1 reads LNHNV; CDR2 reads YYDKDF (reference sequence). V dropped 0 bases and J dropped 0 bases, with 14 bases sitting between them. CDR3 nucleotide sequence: TGTGCCACCAGCAGAGATTCTTTACTCAGGATGAACACTGAAGCTTTCTTT. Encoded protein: CATSRDSLLRMNTEAFF.

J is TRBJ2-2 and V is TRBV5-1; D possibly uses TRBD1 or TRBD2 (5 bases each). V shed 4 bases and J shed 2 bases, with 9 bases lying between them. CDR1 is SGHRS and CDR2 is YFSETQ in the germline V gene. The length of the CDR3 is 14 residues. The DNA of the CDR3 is TGCGCCAGCAGCCGGGACGGAAACACCGGGGAGCTGTTTTTT. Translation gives CASSRDGNTGELFF.

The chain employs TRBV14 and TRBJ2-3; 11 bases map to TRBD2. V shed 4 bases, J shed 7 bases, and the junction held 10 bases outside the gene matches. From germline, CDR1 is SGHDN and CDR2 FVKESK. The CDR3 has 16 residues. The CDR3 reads CASSLYSGGALYTQYF. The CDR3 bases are TGTGCCAGCAGCCTTTATAGCGGGGGGGCCCTATATACGCAGTATTTT.

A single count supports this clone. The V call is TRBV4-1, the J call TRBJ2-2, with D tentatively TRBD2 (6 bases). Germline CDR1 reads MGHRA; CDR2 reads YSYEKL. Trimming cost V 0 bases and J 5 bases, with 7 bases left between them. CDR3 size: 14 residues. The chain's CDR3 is CASSQDGRTGELFF. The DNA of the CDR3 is TGCGCCAGCAGCCAAGATGGGAGGACCGGGGAGCTGTTTTTT.

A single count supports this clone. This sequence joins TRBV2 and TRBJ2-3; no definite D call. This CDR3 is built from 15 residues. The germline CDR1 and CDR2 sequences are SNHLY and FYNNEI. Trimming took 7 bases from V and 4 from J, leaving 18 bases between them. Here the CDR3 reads CASIPSPARSDTQYF. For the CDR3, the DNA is TGTGCCAGCATTCCCTCCCCGGCGAGGTCAGATACGCAGTATTTT.

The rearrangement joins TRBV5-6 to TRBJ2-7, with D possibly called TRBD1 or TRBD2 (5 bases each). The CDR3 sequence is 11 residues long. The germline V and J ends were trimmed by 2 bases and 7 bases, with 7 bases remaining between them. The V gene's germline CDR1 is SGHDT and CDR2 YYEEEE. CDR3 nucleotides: TGTGCCAGCAGCTTATGGGGGGAGCAGTACTTC. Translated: CASSLWGEQYF.

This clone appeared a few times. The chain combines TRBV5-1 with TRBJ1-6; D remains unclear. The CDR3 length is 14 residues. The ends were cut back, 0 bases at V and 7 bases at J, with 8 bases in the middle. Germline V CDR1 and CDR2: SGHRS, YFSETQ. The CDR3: CASSLAGGNSPLHF. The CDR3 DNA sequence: TGCGCCAGCAGCTTGGCTGGTGGCAATTCACCCCTCCACTTT.

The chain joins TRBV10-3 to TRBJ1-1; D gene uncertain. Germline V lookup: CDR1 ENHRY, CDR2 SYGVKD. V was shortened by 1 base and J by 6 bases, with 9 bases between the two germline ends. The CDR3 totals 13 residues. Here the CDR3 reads CAISEFPGSEAFF. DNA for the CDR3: TGTGCCATCAGTGAGTTTCCGGGGTCTGAAGCTTTCTTT.

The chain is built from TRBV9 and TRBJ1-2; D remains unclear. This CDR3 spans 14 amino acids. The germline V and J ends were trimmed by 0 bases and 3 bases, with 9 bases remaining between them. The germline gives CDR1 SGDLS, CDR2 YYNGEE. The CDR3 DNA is TGTGCCAGCAGCGTAGCTTTGACGGACTATGGCTACACCTTC. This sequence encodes CASSVALTDYGYTF. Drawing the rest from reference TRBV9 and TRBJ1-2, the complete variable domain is DSGVTQTPKHLITATGQRVTLRCSPRSGDLSVYWYQQSLDQGLQFLIQYYNGEERAKGNILERFSAQQFPDLHSELNLSSLELGDSALYFCASSVALTDYGYTFGSGTRLTVV.

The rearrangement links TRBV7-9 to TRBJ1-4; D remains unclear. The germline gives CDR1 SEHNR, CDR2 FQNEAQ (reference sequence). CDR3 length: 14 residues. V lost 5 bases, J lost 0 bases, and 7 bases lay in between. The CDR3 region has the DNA TGTGCCAGCAGCCCTAGAGCAACTAATGAAAAACTGTTTTTT. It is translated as CASSPRATNEKLFF.

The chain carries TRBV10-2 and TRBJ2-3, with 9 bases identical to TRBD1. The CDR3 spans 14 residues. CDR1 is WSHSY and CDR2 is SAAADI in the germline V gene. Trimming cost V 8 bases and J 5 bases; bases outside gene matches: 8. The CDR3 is CASRLGQGLDTQYF. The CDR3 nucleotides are TGCGCCAGCCGCCTTGGACAGGGGTTAGATACGCAGTATTTT.